These 12 T cell receptor beta chains came from one sample sequenced in a study of T cells after posttransplantation cyclophosphamide. Data came from immunoSEQ multiplex PCR; TCRdb stores just in-frame clones and leaves some out. Of some 16,000 clones listed, roughly 84% are singletons. Sampled 1 year posttransplant, controls received myeloablative marrow transplants, methotrexate and a calcineurin inhibitor. Sequenced material: PBMCs, taken approximately 390 days after allogeneic stem cell transplant with calcineurin inhibitor and methotrexate. The receptor source for this set is a male patient younger than 35 who received an allogeneic stem cell transplant from a related donor, was CMV-positive, and had no GVHD. The T cells may come from the graft donor.

The rearrangement uses TRBV30 and TRBJ1-4; 10 bases fit TRBD1. The CDR3 has 17 residues. In germline, CDR1 is GTSNPN, CDR2 SVGIG (reference sequence). Trimming removed 3 bases from V and 6 bases from J; junction bases left unmatched: 13. The CDR3 nucleotides are TGTGCCTGGAGAAGGGACAGGGGAGTCTCCATCTATGAAAAACTGTTTTTT. Translating gives CAWRRDRGVSIYEKLFF.

The table lists this clone with a count of one. The chain is built from TRBV7-2 and TRBJ1-3; maybe TRBD1 (5 bases). CDR1 and CDR2 from the germline V gene are SGHTA and FQGNSA. The CDR3 has 15 residues. V lost 1 base and J 3 bases, leaving 10 bases between the germline ends. CDR3 in amino acids: CASSLDRGSGNTIYF. The CDR3 region has the DNA TGTGCCAGCAGCTTAGACCGGGGGAGTGGAAACACCATATATTTT.

There are a few counts of this clone. V and J are TRBV5-8 and TRBJ1-1, with unresolved D. V was shortened by 4 bases and J by 0 bases, with 10 bases between the two germline ends. CDR1 is SGHTS, CDR2 YDEGEE, per germline. The CDR3 covers 14 residues. The CDR3 loop is CASSRHGLNTEAFF. The DNA for the CDR3 is TGTGCCAGCAGCCGTCATGGCTTGAACACTGAAGCTTTCTTT.

Details on this clone: Germline is not matched at one junction end, which may reflect a read error. The CDR3 is CAGLGTTYSEQFF. DNA for the CDR3: TGTGCCGGGCTGGGGACTACCTACAGTGAGCAGTTCTTC. This rearrangement joins TRBV9 to TRBJ2-1; TRBD2 matches at 7 bases. CDR3 length: 13 residues. Germline V CDR1 and CDR2: SGDLS, YYNGEE.

The CDR3 reads CASKEQQGSTEAFF. The CDR3 region has the DNA TGTGCCAGCAAGGAGCAGCAAGGGAGCACTGAAGCTTTCTTT. This rearrangement joins TRBV6-1 to TRBJ1-1; no clear D gene. Germline V gene sequence: CDR1 MNHNS, CDR2 SASEGT. V lost 7 bases and J 4 bases, leaving 16 bases between the germline ends. The CDR3 has 14 residues.

This clone was observed a single time. The chain uses TRBV28 and TRBJ2-7; 9 bases align to TRBD1. Germline CDR1 is MDHEN and CDR2 is SYDVKM. This CDR3 has 15 residues. Trimming took 2 bases from V and 3 from J; bases not matched to a gene: 5. CDR3 amino acids: CASSLTGTGIYEQYF. The CDR3 DNA reads as TGTGCCAGCAGTTTAACCGGGACAGGGATCTACGAGCAGTACTTC.

The chain links TRBV28 to TRBJ1-1; no reliable D call. The germline CDR1 and CDR2 sequences are MDHEN and SYDVKM. Trimming removed 7 bases at V and 2 bases at J, with 11 bases between. The CDR3 has 13 residues. In nucleotides, the CDR3 is TGTGCCAGCACCGAGAGGTCCAACACTGAAGCTTTCTTT. Translation: CASTERSNTEAFF.

The chain couples TRBV16 to TRBJ1-2; a weak D match, TRBD1 (5 bases). Germline lookup yields CDR1 KGHSY and CDR2 FQNENV. Trimming stripped 5 bases from V and 4 bases from J, with 23 bases between. The CDR3 runs 17 residues. The CDR3 bases are TGTGCCAGCAGCGCCCCAGGGATCGTTAGAAAGACCTATGGCTACACCTTC. Translated: CASSAPGIVRKTYGYTF.

This clone occurred once. The chain couples TRBV25-1 to TRBJ2-5; D is perhaps TRBD2 (6 bases). The CDR3 spans 13 residues. Between the trimmed V and J ends, which lost 4 bases and 4 bases, there was a span of 10 bases. CDR1 is MGHDK, CDR2 SYGVNS, per germline. The CDR3 DNA sequence: TGTGCCAGCAGTGCGCAGGGAGGAGAGACCCAGTACTTC. Its translation is CASSAQGGETQYF.

The chain employs TRBV2 and TRBJ1-6, with D unresolved. Trimming shortened V by 4 bases and J by 7 bases, and 11 bases separated the two germline ends. The CDR3 consists of 14 residues. Germline V gives CDR1 SNHLY, CDR2 FYNNEI. The CDR3 coding sequence is TGTGCCAGCAGTGTTCGGTTCGGGAATTCACCCCTCCACTTT. Amino acid sequence: CASSVRFGNSPLHF.

The chain uses TRBV2 and TRBJ1-5; possibly TRBD1 for D (6 bases). The germline CDR1 and CDR2 sequences are SNHLY and FYNNEI. The CDR3 is 15 residues long. Trimming stripped 4 bases from V and 7 bases from J, with 17 bases between. This CDR3 reads CASSGRGGSAQPQHF. CDR3 bases: TGTGCCAGCAGTGGCAGGGGCGGGTCGGCACAGCCCCAGCATTTT.

The gene calls are TRBV5-1 and TRBJ2-1; D is possibly TRBD2 (6 bases). The CDR3 extends over 15 amino acids. The V and J ends lost 5 bases and 5 bases respectively, with 17 bases between them. From germline, CDR1 is SGHRS and CDR2 YFSETQ. CDR3 nucleotides: TGCGCCAGCAGGAAGGACCGGGGGTTCGACAATGAGCAGTTCTTC. It translates to CASRKDRGFDNEQFF.